The 25 T cell receptor beta chains below come from one sample, sequenced in a study of blood T cell repertoires in COVID-19. TCRdb's table, derived via immunoSEQ multiplex PCR, lists solely in-frame clones and lacks some. The sample holds about 170,000 clones, around 81% seen once. Material: peripheral blood. The receptors were sampled from a human donor with acute or convalescent COVID-19. The donor label of this sample is uncertain.

This clone was found once. J is TRBJ2-7 and V is TRBV5-1; TRBD2 matches 10 bases. This CDR3 is built from 16 residues. J lost 1 base, V lost 4 bases, and 8 bases had no gene match. Germline CDR1 is SGHRS and CDR2 is YFSETQ. CDR3 coding DNA: TGCGCCAGCAGCGGATCCGGGACTAGCGCGTCCTACGAGCAGTACTTC. Its protein is CASSGSGTSASYEQYF.

The gene calls are TRBV11-2 and TRBJ2-7; D may be TRBD1 (5 bases). Trimming stripped 5 bases from V and 4 bases from J, with 18 bases between. The CDR3 has 15 residues. Looked up from germline, CDR1 is SGHAT and CDR2 is FQNNGV. Here the CDR3 reads CASSPNGVQGYEQYF. The CDR3 nucleotides read TGTGCCAGCAGCCCCAATGGGGTCCAGGGATACGAGCAGTACTTC.

V gene TRBV28 combines with J gene TRBJ2-7, with D tentatively TRBD2 (6 bases). Germline V gene sequence: CDR1 MDHEN, CDR2 SYDVKM. With 4 bases removed from V and 6 bases from J, the gap between germline ends came to 10 bases. This CDR3 contains 12 residues. The CDR3 sequence is CASSSQTSEQYF. CDR3 sequence (DNA): TGTGCCAGCAGTTCCCAGACTAGCGAGCAGTACTTC.

This clone was seen a single time. CDR3 DNA sequence: TGTGCCAGCAGCCCCAAGACGACAGGGCAGTATGGCTACACCTTC. Residues: CASSPKTTGQYGYTF. The chain has TRBV2 and TRBJ1-2; TRBD1 matches at 7 bases. The trim removed 6 bases at V and 5 bases at J, leaving 12 bases unmatched. Germline-derived CDR1 and CDR2 are SNHLY and FYNNEI. The CDR3 consists of 15 residues.

The V call is TRBV19, the J call TRBJ2-1; TRBD2 matches 15 bases. The germline V gene has CDR1 LNHDA and CDR2 SQIVND (reference sequence). Trimming took 3 bases from V and 7 from J; bases not matched to a gene: 7. The CDR3 consists of 17 residues. CDR3 nucleotide sequence: TGTGCCAGTAGTATCCCCGGGACTAGCGGGAGGTATAATGAGCAGTTCTTC. This codes for CASSIPGTSGRYNEQFF.

The chain couples TRBV7-9 to TRBJ1-2; 7 nucleotides line up with TRBD1. J was trimmed by 6 bases and V by 3 bases; bases with no gene match: 4. Germline assignment: CDR1 SEHNR and CDR2 FQNEAQ (reference sequence). This CDR3 is built from 13 residues. The DNA of the CDR3 is TGTGCCAGCAGCTTCGGGACAGACCATGGCTACACCTTC. Its protein is CASSFGTDHGYTF.

V gene TRBV5-4 combines with J gene TRBJ1-2; no firm D call. CDR1 SGHNT and CDR2 YYREEE come from the germline V gene (reference sequence). There are 14 residues in the CDR3. Trimming took off 2 bases at V and 3 bases at J, with 11 bases between the two ends. The CDR3 protein is CASSFGRYDYGYTF. DNA for the CDR3: TGTGCCAGCAGCTTTGGGAGGTACGACTATGGCTACACCTTC. Combining the CDR3 with reference TRBV5-4 and TRBJ1-2 gives the whole variable domain ETGVTQSPTHLIKTRGQQVTLRCSSQSGHNTVSWYQQALGQGPQFIFQYYREEENGRGNFPPRFSGLQFPNYSSELNVNALELDDSALYLCASSFGRYDYGYTFGSGTRLTVV.

V is TRBV5-1 and J is TRBJ1-2, with 11 bases matching TRBD1. Unmatched junction bases numbered 6, after V lost 4 bases and J lost 7 bases. Per germline, CDR1 SGHRS and CDR2 YFSETQ. The CDR3 loop spans 14 amino acids. CDR3 sequence reads: CASSPGTGGAGYTF. CDR3 DNA: TGCGCCAGCAGCCCCGGGACAGGGGGTGCTGGCTACACCTTC.

CDR3 in amino acids: CASSSAGLGATDTQYF. The CDR3 region has the DNA TGTGCCAGCAGCTCCGCGGGACTAGGGGCGACAGATACGCAGTATTTT. J is TRBJ2-3 and V is TRBV7-9, with 8 positions matching TRBD2. V lost 4 bases and J lost 3; bases outside the gene matches: 9. Germline loops: CDR1 SEHNR, CDR2 FQNEAQ (reference sequence). The CDR3 totals 16 residues. Filled out from reference TRBV7-9 and TRBJ2-3, the complete variable domain reads DTGVSQNPRHKITKRGQNVTFRCDPISEHNRLYWYRQTLGQGPEFLTYFQNEAQLEKSRLLSDRFSAERPKGSFSTLEIQRTEQGDSAMYLCASSSAGLGATDTQYFGPGTRLTVL.

This clone was counted a few times. For the CDR3, the DNA is TGTGCCAGCAGCATCGACAGGGCCACTGAAGCTTTCTTT. It translates to CASSIDRATEAFF. The chain recombines TRBV11-3 with TRBJ1-1; 7 bases are shared with TRBD1. Germline V gene data show CDR1 as SGHNT and CDR2 as YENEEA. The trim removed 5 bases at V and 4 bases at J, leaving 4 bases unmatched. The CDR3 is made up of 13 amino acids.

This chain links TRBV7-8 with TRBJ1-1; D not resolved. V was shortened by 5 bases and J by 2 bases, with 6 bases between the two germline ends. CDR1 is SGHVS, CDR2 FQNEAQ, per germline. CDR3 length: 12 amino acids. Here the CDR3 DNA reads TGTGCCAGCAGCCCCGTCAACACTGAAGCTTTCTTT. This codes for CASSPVNTEAFF.

The chain links TRBV4-1 to TRBJ1-2; D is unclear. Germline values: CDR1 MGHRA, CDR2 YSYEKL. V shed 0 bases and J shed 5 bases, with 16 bases lying between them. The CDR3 is 16 residues long. CDR3 bases: TGCGCCAGCAGCCAAGATAACGCAGTAGCTGGGTATGGCTACACCTTC. Translation: CASSQDNAVAGYGYTF.

V gene TRBV19 combines with J gene TRBJ1-4, with 7 positions matching TRBD1. V shed 4 bases and J 6 bases; nucleotides not matched to a gene: 5. CDR3 length equals 14 residues. CDR1 and CDR2 (germline): LNHDA, SQIVND (reference sequence). CDR3 coding DNA: TGTGCCAGTAGTAGCCGGACAGGCTATGAAAAACTGTTTTTT. Its translation is CASSSRTGYEKLFF.

The chain links TRBV7-3 to TRBJ2-2; no clear D gene. The ends were cut back, 2 bases at V and 0 bases at J, with 4 bases in the middle. CDR3 size: 14 residues. In germline, CDR1 is SGHTA, CDR2 FQGTGA. In nucleotides, the CDR3 is TGTGCCAGCAGCTTACAGGCGAACACCGGGGAGCTGTTTTTT. As protein: CASSLQANTGELFF.

The chain is built from TRBV28 and TRBJ2-7, with TRBD2 identical over 8 bases. The V and J ends lost 6 bases and 9 bases, in that order; junction bases with no gene match: 13. This CDR3 is 14 amino acids long. Germline V CDR1 and CDR2: MDHEN, SYDVKM. The CDR3 region is CASSRTTSGPAQYF. As DNA, the CDR3 is TGTGCCAGCAGCCGAACCACTAGCGGCCCGGCGCAGTACTTC.

V and J are TRBV7-6 and TRBJ2-3; 9 bases line up with TRBD2. J was trimmed by 5 bases and V by 2 bases; bases with no gene match: 8. The germline V gene encodes CDR1 SGHVS and CDR2 FNYEAQ. The length of the CDR3 is 16 residues. CDR3 amino acids: CASSLRASGAVDTQYF. The CDR3 DNA reads TGTGCCAGCAGCTTAAGGGCTAGCGGGGCGGTAGATACGCAGTATTTT. The whole variable domain, remainder taken from reference TRBV7-6 and TRBJ2-3, is GAGVSQSPRYKVTKRGQDVALRCDPISGHVSLYWYRQALGQGPEFLTYFNYEAQQDKSGLPNDRFSAERPEGSISTLTIQRTEQRDSAMYRCASSLRASGAVDTQYFGPGTRLTVL.

The V call is TRBV5-3, the J call TRBJ1-5, with D unclear. TRBV5-3 has ORF status, its function being uncertain. V was cut by 0 bases and J by 0 bases, with 10 bases left in between. The CDR3 totals 16 residues. CDR3 amino acids: CARSLAILSSNQPQHF. The CDR3 bases are TGTGCCAGAAGCTTGGCTATACTGAGTAGCAATCAGCCCCAGCATTTT.

The V call is TRBV9, the J call TRBJ2-1, with 11 bases that match TRBD2. The CDR3 is 15 amino acids. From germline, CDR1 is SGDLS and CDR2 YYNGEE. V gave up 2 bases and J gave up 6 bases; unmatched junction bases: 4. In DNA, the CDR3 is TGTGCCAGCAGCGTGAATAGCGGGAGGGCCAATGAGCAGTTCTTC. Translation gives CASSVNSGRANEQFF. Combining the CDR3 with reference TRBV9 and TRBJ2-1 gives the whole variable domain DSGVTQTPKHLITATGQRVTLRCSPRSGDLSVYWYQQSLDQGLQFLIQYYNGEERAKGNILERFSAQQFPDLHSELNLSSLELGDSALYFCASSVNSGRANEQFFGPGTRLTVL.

The V gene is TRBV28, the J gene TRBJ2-7; 8 bases match TRBD1. Germline CDR1 reads MDHEN; CDR2 reads SYDVKM. V shed 5 bases, J shed 0 bases, and the junction held 6 bases outside the gene matches. This CDR3 spans 15 amino acids. The CDR3 DNA sequence: TGTGCCAGCAGTGCCCAGGACAGGGCCTCCTACGAGCAGTACTTC. This translates into CASSAQDRASYEQYF.

This clone appeared a single time. The chain is built from TRBV4-2 and TRBJ2-3, with 9 bases matching TRBD2. With V trimmed by 0 bases and J by 2 bases, 6 bases remained unmatched. This CDR3 has 17 residues. Germline CDR1 reads LGHNA; CDR2 reads YNFKEQ. CDR3 bases: TGTGCCAGCAGCCAAGAGGGGGGGACTAGCCCCACAGATACGCAGTATTTT. Its protein is CASSQEGGTSPTDTQYF.

This sequence joins TRBV27 and TRBJ2-5, with D perhaps matching TRBD2 (7 bases). Trimming stripped 7 bases from V and 5 bases from J, with 20 bases between. There are 15 residues in the CDR3. Germline assignment: CDR1 MNHEY and CDR2 SMNVEV (reference sequence). The CDR3 coding sequence is TGTGCCAGCAAGCCTAGGGGGGGGGCCTGGGAGACCCAGTACTTC. Translating gives CASKPRGGAWETQYF.

The chain uses TRBV5-1 and TRBJ1-4, with a weak D call TRBD1 (5 bases). Trimming cost V 7 bases and J 4 bases, with 17 bases left between them. CDR3 size: 15 residues. Looked up from germline, CDR1 is SGHRS and CDR2 is YFSETQ. This chain's CDR3 is CASSALARVNEKLFF. The CDR3, as DNA: TGCGCCAGCTCCGCCTTGGCCAGGGTTAATGAAAAACTGTTTTTT.

The chain couples TRBV12-3 or TRBV12-4 to TRBJ2-5; D uncertain. The CDR3 has 13 amino acids. The V gene lost 1 base and the J gene lost 7 bases, with 10 bases spanning the gap. As DNA, the CDR3 is TGTGCCAGCAGTTTAGAGACTCACGGGACCCAGTACTTC. Its protein product is CASSLETHGTQYF.

This chain joins TRBV2 and TRBJ2-7; 11 bases fit TRBD2. Germline CDR1 reads SNHLY; CDR2 reads FYNNEI. The CDR3 runs 13 residues. The trim removed 10 bases at V and 5 bases at J, leaving 7 bases unmatched. The CDR3 DNA reads TGTGCCACGTCGCTAGCGGGGGGCCACGAGCAGTACTTC. This sequence encodes CATSLAGGHEQYF.

V is TRBV6-5 and J is TRBJ1-2, with 11 nucleotides matching TRBD1. Trimming removed 7 bases from V and 7 bases from J; junction bases left unmatched: 11. This CDR3 contains 15 residues. The germline CDR1 and CDR2 sequences are MNHEY and SVGAGI. In DNA, the CDR3 is TGTGCCAGCACCCAGATCGGGACAGGGGGTAGTGGCTACACCTTC. This gives the protein CASTQIGTGGSGYTF.